Listed below are T cell receptor beta chains from one sample, sequenced in a study of glioma-infiltrating T cells after dendritic cell vaccination. Sequencing was performed with immunoSEQ multiplex PCR; in TCRdb, only in-frame clones are kept and a portion is missing. The sample yields over 65,000 clones, around 85% seen once. Sequenced material: blood, taken after dendritic cell vaccination. Receptors were obtained from a human donor with glioblastoma. Both conserved end residues are part of each CDR3. Each record gives: clone size, CDR3 length, V gene, CDR3 protein. Clone sizes are given selectively: once, few, many, or a class where the clone is expanded.

>few|18|TRBV5-6
CASSSPRTGLASGNTIYF
>NA|19|TRBV7-3
CASSLKGPTASGGFYEQYF
>NA|14|TRBV27
CASTRGGVGSPLHF
>NA|13|TRBV18
CASSPRQNTEAFF
>few|12|TRBV9
CASGPGGSTQYF
>once|15|TRBV6-5
CASSYAWELTYEQYF
>NA|11|TRBV20-1
CSAQVNLGATF
>NA|16|TRBV29-1
CSVEGGLAGGADIQYF
>NA|15|TRBV5-4
CASSFLSLAGDTQYF
>NA|15|TRBV7-2
CASSSTGGDTDTQYF
>NA|15|TRBV2
CASSEVGQDTYGYTF
>NA|15|TRBV6-5
CASSSAGTGTGELFF
>NA|13|TRBV19
CASMGPRDTEAFF
>NA|15|TRBV6-5
CASSYSGQGGTEAFF
>NA|12|TRBV28
CASSPSSYEQYF
>NA|15|TRBV18
CASSRTVGSGNTIYF
>NA|17|TRBV6-9
CASNLPGREELDQPQHF
>NA|14|TRBV7-3
CASSFGRVGSPLHF
>NA|13|TRBV27
CASRQGNGLSQHF
>NA|13|TRBV18
CASSRDKTYEQYF
>NA|14|TRBV11-2
CASRPGLVLLEQYF
>once|15|TRBV6-1
CATRGQGAENTEAFF
>NA|15|TRBV18
CASSGQGPYNSPLHF
>NA|18|TRBV7-2
CASRNRTSGRGSYNEQFF
>NA|16|TRBV5-1
CASSGTGTSDTDTQYF
>NA|15|TRBV18
CASSTTGSLSTEAFF
>NA|13|TRBV15
CATSRQVGTEAFF
>NA|17|TRBV30
CAWSVWLAGSNTGELFF
>NA|15|TRBV6-1
CASSALAGTHNEQFF
>NA|12|TRBV28
CASSPRVEPQHF
>NA|14|TRBV4-1
CASSLPGLGTEAFF
>NA|13|TRBV11-2
CASSLGQGYIQYF
>NA|16|TRBV11-3
CASSIRTSGGGETQYF
>NA|15|TRBV5-4
CASSLAEAGNTEAFF
>NA|14|TRBV7-2
CASSLASGSYEQYF
>NA|19|TRBV18
CASAYEQVIYSATNEKLFF
>few|12|TRBV30
CAWSRQPYGYTF
>NA|15|TRBV9
CASSTRTGIPYEQYF
>NA|15|TRBV19
CASTTGAGQGTEAFF
>once|15|TRBV15
CATRHGLRLTDTQYF
>NA|13|TRBV10-3
CAISVQLGETQYF